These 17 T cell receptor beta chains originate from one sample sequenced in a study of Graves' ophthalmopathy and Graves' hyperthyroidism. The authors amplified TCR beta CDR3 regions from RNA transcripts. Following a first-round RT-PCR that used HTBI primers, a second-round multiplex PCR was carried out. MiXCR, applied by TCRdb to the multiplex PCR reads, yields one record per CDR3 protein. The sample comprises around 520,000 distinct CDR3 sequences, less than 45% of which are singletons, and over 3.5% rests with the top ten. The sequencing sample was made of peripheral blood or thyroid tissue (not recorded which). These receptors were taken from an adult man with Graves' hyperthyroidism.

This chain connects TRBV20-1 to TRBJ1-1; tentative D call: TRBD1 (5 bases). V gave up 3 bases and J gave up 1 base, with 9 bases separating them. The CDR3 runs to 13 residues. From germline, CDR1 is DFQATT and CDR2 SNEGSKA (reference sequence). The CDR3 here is CSASGDGNTEAFF. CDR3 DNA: TGCAGTGCTAGTGGGGACGGGAACACTGAAGCTTTCTTT.

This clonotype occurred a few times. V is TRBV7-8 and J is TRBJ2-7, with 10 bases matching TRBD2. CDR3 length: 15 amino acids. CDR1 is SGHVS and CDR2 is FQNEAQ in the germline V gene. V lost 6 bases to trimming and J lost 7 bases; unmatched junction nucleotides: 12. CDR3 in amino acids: CASSSQRGGRNEQYF. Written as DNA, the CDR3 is TGTGCCAGCAGTTCTCAGCGGGGGGGCAGAAATGAGCAGTACTTC.

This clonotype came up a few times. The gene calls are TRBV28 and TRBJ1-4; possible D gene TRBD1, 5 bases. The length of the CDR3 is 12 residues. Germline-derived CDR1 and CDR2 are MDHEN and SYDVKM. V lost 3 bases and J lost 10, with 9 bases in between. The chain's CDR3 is CASSLRGGKLFF. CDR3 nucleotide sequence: TGTGCCAGCAGTTTGCGGGGGGGAAAACTGTTTTTT.

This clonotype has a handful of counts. CDR3 bases: TGTGCCAGTAGAGCCCGGACAGGGGAGATGGGAAACACCATATATTTT. Its protein is CASRARTGEMGNTIYF. The chain uses TRBV19 and TRBJ1-3; TRBD1 agrees at 9 bases. The trim removed 6 bases at V and 4 bases at J, leaving 10 bases unmatched. Germline V gene lookup returns CDR1 LNHDA and CDR2 SQIVND (reference sequence). The CDR3 has 16 amino acids.

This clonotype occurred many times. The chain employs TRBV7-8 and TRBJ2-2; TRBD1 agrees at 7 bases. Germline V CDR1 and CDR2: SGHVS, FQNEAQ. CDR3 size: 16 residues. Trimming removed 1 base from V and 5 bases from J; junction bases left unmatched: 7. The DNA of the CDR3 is TGTGCCAGCAGCTTAGAACAGGGGTTGGGGACCGGGGAGCTGTTTTTT. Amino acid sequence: CASSLEQGLGTGELFF.

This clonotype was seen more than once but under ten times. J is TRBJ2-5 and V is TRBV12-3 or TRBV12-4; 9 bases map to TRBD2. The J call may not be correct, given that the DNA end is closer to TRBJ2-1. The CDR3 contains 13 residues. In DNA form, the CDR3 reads TGTGCCACCGAGGCTAGCGGGAACAATGAGCAGTTCTTC. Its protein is CATEASGNNEQFF.

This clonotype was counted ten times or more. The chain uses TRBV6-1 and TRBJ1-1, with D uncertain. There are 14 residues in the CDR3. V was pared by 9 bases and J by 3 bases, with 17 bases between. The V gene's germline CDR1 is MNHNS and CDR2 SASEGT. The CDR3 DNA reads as TGTGCCAGGTCCTGGTTCGACCTGGACACTGAAGCTTTCTTT. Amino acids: CARSWFDLDTEAFF.

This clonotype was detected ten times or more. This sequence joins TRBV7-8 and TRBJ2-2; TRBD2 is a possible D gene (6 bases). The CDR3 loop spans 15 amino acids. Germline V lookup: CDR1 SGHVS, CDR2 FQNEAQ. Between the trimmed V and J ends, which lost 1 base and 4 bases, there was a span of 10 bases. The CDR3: CASSLGDWSTGELFF. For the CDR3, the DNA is TGTGCCAGCAGCTTAGGGGACTGGAGCACCGGGGAGCTGTTTTTT.

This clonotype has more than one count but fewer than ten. The CDR3 DNA reads TGTGCCAGCAGTGAGCGGGACTACGAGCAGTACTTC. It codes for CASSERDYEQYF. The chain recombines TRBV2 with TRBJ2-7, with a weak D call TRBD2 (6 bases). The CDR3 length is 12 residues. V lost 3 bases and J 3 bases, leaving 6 bases between the germline ends. Germline lookup yields CDR1 SNHLY and CDR2 FYNNEI.

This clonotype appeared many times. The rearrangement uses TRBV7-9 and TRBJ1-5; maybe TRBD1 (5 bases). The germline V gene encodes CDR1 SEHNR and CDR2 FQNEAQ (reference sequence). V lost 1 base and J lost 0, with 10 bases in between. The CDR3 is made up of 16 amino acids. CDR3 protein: CASSLGSGFSNQPQHF. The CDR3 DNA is TGTGCCAGCAGCTTAGGGTCAGGGTTTAGCAATCAGCCCCAGCATTTT.

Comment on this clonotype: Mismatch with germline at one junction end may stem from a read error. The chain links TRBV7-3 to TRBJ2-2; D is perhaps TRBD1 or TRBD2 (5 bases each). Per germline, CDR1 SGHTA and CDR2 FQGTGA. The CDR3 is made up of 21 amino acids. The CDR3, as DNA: TGCGCCAGCAGCCAGGGTAGCTTGGGGGTGCGGGTGCTTCTGAACACCGGGGAGCTGTTTTTT. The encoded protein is CASSQGSLGVRVLLNTGELFF.

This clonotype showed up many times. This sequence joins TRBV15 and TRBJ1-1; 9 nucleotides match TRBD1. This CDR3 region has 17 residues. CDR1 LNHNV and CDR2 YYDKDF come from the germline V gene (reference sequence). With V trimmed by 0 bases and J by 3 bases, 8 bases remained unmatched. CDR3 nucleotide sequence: TGTGCCACCAGCAGAGATAACAGGGGGCTGGGGGACACTGAAGCTTTCTTT. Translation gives CATSRDNRGLGDTEAFF.

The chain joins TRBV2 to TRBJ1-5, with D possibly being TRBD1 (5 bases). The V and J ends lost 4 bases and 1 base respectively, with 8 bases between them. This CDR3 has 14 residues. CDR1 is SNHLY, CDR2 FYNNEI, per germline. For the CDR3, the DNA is TGTGCCAGCAGTGGGGGCAAGAGCAATCAGCCCCAGCATTTT. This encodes CASSGGKSNQPQHF.

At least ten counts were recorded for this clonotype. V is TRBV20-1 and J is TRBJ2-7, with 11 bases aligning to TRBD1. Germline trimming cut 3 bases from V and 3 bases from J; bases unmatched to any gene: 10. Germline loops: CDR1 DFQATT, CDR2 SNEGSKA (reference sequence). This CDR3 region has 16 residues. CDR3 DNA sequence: TGCAGTGCTAGTGGTCACACGGGACAGGGGGGCTACGAGCAGTACTTC. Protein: CSASGHTGQGGYEQYF.

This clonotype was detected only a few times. The CDR3 DNA sequence: TGTGCCAGCAGCAAGGGGCCCTTTGCGCGGCGGGGGACCTACGAGCAGTACTTC. Amino acid sequence: CASSKGPFARRGTYEQYF. V and J are TRBV7-2 and TRBJ2-7; TRBD2 matches at 7 bases. The J segment lost 2 bases and the V segment lost 5 bases, leaving 18 bases of the junction unmatched. Looked up from germline, CDR1 is SGHTA and CDR2 is FQGNSA. The CDR3 runs to 18 residues.

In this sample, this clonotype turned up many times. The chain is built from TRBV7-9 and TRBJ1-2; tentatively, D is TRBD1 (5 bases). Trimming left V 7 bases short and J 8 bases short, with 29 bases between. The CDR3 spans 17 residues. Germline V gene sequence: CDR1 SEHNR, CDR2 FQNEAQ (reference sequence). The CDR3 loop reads CASTAGGNSKLPGGYTF. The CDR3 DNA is TGTGCCAGCACCGCCGGGGGGAACAGCAAACTACCGGGGGGCTACACCTTC.

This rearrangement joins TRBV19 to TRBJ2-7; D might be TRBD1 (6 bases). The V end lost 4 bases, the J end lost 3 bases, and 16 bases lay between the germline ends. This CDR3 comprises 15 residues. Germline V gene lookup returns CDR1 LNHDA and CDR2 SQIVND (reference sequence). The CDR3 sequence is CASSRTGQTIYEQYF. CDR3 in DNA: TGTGCCAGTAGTAGGACCGGACAGACCATCTACGAGCAGTACTTC.